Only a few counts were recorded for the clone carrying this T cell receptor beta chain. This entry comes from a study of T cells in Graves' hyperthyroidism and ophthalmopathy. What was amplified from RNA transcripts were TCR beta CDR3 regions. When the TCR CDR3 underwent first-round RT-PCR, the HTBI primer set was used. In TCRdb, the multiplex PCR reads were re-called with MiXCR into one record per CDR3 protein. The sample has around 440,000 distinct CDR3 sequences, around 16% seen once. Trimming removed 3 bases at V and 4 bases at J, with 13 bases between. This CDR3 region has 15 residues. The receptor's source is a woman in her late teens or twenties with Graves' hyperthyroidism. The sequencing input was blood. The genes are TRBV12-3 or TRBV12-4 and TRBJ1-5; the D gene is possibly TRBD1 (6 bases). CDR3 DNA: TGTGCCAGCAGTTTGGGGGCAGTGGGGAATCAGCCCCAGCATTTT. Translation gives CASSLGAVGNQPQHF.